Listed below are T cell receptor beta chains from one sample, sequenced in a study of T cells after yellow fever vaccination. TCRdb re-derived calls from the 5' RACE reads in MiXCR, one entry per CDR3 protein. The sample comprises under 200,000 distinct CDR3 sequences, 11% of which are singletons, and 36% rests with the top ten. The specimen comprised CD8+ T cells sorted from PBMCs, sampled 15 days after the yellow fever booster vaccination. Receptor source: a young man who received the YFV17D yellow fever vaccine. Each CDR3 is given with its conserved first and last residue. D genes are given only for firm matches. Clone size is shown for a subset of rows, as once, few, many or a class of expanded clone.

clone_size: few
d_call: TRBD2
v_call: TRBV4-1
j_call: TRBJ2-2
cdr3_nt: TGCGCCAGCAGCCTACCGACTAGCGGGGGGGCGAGGACCGGGGAGCTGTTTTTT
cdr3_aa: CASSLPTSGGARTGELFF

clone_size: NA
d_call: NA
v_call: TRBV4-3
j_call: TRBJ2-2
cdr3_nt: TGCGCCAGCAGCCTTGGGACCAGCCGGGTCGGGGAGCTGTTTTTT
cdr3_aa: CASSLGTSRVGELFF

clone_size: NA
d_call: NA
v_call: TRBV11-1
j_call: TRBJ2-7
cdr3_nt: TGTGCCAGCAGCTTAGCGGAAGGCTACGAGCAGTACTTC
cdr3_aa: CASSLAEGYEQYF

clone_size: NA
d_call: TRBD1
v_call: TRBV5-4
j_call: TRBJ1-3
cdr3_nt: TGTGCCAGCAGCACGGGACAGGGGGTCTACGGAAACACCATATATTTT
cdr3_aa: CASSTGQGVYGNTIYF

clone_size: NA
d_call: NA
v_call: TRBV7-3
j_call: TRBJ2-2
cdr3_nt: TGTGCCAGCAGCTTAACAGGTGGAGGGTCCGGGGAGCTGTTTTTT
cdr3_aa: CASSLTGGGSGELFF

clone_size: NA
d_call: NA
v_call: TRBV2
j_call: TRBJ1-2
cdr3_nt: TGTGCCTACGGTCCAGAAGGGGTACTTGGCTACACCTTC
cdr3_aa: CAYGPEGVLGYTF

clone_size: many
d_call: TRBD2
v_call: TRBV7-8
j_call: TRBJ2-1
cdr3_nt: TGTGCCAGCAGCTTACCCCGCGGGGGGGCCAGTACTTACAATGAGCAGTTCTTC
cdr3_aa: CASSLPRGGASTYNEQFF

clone_size: NA
d_call: NA
v_call: TRBV7-9
j_call: TRBJ2-5
cdr3_nt: TGTGCCAGCAGCCCATCAGGGACCCAGTACTTC
cdr3_aa: CASSPSGTQYF

clone_size: few
d_call: NA
v_call: TRBV4-1
j_call: TRBJ1-1
cdr3_nt: TGCGCCAGCAGCCTCCGGGACGGACTAAAGAACACTGAAGCTTTCTTT
cdr3_aa: CASSLRDGLKNTEAFF

clone_size: many
d_call: NA
v_call: TRBV27
j_call: TRBJ2-2
cdr3_nt: TGTGCCAGCAGTCAGGACAGCCCCACCGGGGAGCTGTTTTTT
cdr3_aa: CASSQDSPTGELFF

clone_size: NA
d_call: NA
v_call: TRBV15
j_call: TRBJ1-3
cdr3_nt: TGTGCCACCAGCAGAGATCGGTCCACTGGAAACACCATATATTTT
cdr3_aa: CATSRDRSTGNTIYF

clone_size: NA
d_call: NA
v_call: TRBV6-5
j_call: TRBJ2-1
cdr3_nt: TGTGCCAGCAGGAACTCTGCCTTAGGGAGAAATGAGCAGTTCTTC
cdr3_aa: CASRNSALGRNEQFF

clone_size: few
d_call: TRBD2
v_call: TRBV27
j_call: TRBJ2-7
cdr3_nt: TGTGCCAGCAGCACGACCGGGACTAGTTACGAGCAGTACTTC
cdr3_aa: CASSTTGTSYEQYF

clone_size: NA
d_call: NA
v_call: TRBV12-3/TRBV12-4
j_call: TRBJ1-3
cdr3_nt: TGTGCCAGCAGTTTAGGCAGCCTCTATGGAAACACCATATATTTT
cdr3_aa: CASSLGSLYGNTIYF

clone_size: few
d_call: NA
v_call: TRBV9
j_call: TRBJ2-5
cdr3_nt: TGTGCCAGCAGCGTAGTCAGCGGGGAGACCCAGTACTTC
cdr3_aa: CASSVVSGETQYF

clone_size: many
d_call: NA
v_call: TRBV7-2
j_call: TRBJ1-5
cdr3_nt: TGTGCCAGCAGCTTTTGGGCAGGGCCCCAGCCCCAGCATTTT
cdr3_aa: CASSFWAGPQPQHF

clone_size: NA
d_call: NA
v_call: TRBV11-2
j_call: TRBJ2-7
cdr3_nt: TGTGCCAGCAGCTTAGATGAGACAGGAGTCTCCTACGAGCAGTACTTC
cdr3_aa: CASSLDETGVSYEQYF

clone_size: NA
d_call: TRBD1
v_call: TRBV7-7
j_call: TRBJ2-5
cdr3_nt: TGTGCTAGCAGCCCGGGACAGGGGCTCGGAGAGACCCAGTACTTC
cdr3_aa: CASSPGQGLGETQYF

clone_size: NA
d_call: NA
v_call: TRBV5-4
j_call: TRBJ2-1
cdr3_nt: TGTGCCAGCAGCCCTCAGGAATACAATGAGCAGTTCTTC
cdr3_aa: CASSPQEYNEQFF

clone_size: NA
d_call: TRBD2
v_call: TRBV19
j_call: TRBJ2-1
cdr3_nt: TGTGCCAGTAGGAGAGGTAGCGGGGTCTACAATGAGCAGTTCTTC
cdr3_aa: CASRRGSGVYNEQFF

clone_size: few
d_call: NA
v_call: TRBV10-3
j_call: TRBJ1-4
cdr3_nt: TGTGCCATCAGTCTAACAGCAGGGTCTAATGAAAAACTGTTTTTT
cdr3_aa: CAISLTAGSNEKLFF

clone_size: NA
d_call: NA
v_call: TRBV29-1
j_call: TRBJ1-1
cdr3_nt: TGCAGCGTTGAAGATGGCAAGGGGCTTGAAGCTTTCTTT
cdr3_aa: CSVEDGKGLEAFF

clone_size: NA
d_call: NA
v_call: TRBV7-9
j_call: TRBJ1-2
cdr3_nt: TGTGCCAGCAGCTTATTGGCAGCTTACGGCTACACCTTC
cdr3_aa: CASSLLAAYGYTF

clone_size: many
d_call: TRBD2
v_call: TRBV4-3
j_call: TRBJ2-5
cdr3_nt: TGCGCCAGTTCGCTCAGGCTAGCGGGGGAAGAGACCCAGTACTTC
cdr3_aa: CASSLRLAGEETQYF

clone_size: NA
d_call: NA
v_call: TRBV7-9
j_call: TRBJ1-1
cdr3_nt: TGTGCCAGCACCGAGGACACTGGGAACACTGAAGCTTTCTTT
cdr3_aa: CASTEDTGNTEAFF

clone_size: NA
d_call: TRBD2
v_call: TRBV7-8
j_call: TRBJ2-7
cdr3_nt: TGTGCCAGCAGCTTAGGAGCTAGCGGGGCCCCCTCCTACGAGCAGTACTTC
cdr3_aa: CASSLGASGAPSYEQYF

clone_size: few
d_call: TRBD2
v_call: TRBV6-2/TRBV6-3
j_call: TRBJ2-2
cdr3_nt: TGTGCCAGCAGTTACGTAGTAGCGGGGGGCCCGAACACCGGGGAGCTGTTTTTT
cdr3_aa: CASSYVVAGGPNTGELFF

clone_size: NA
d_call: NA
v_call: TRBV20-1
j_call: TRBJ1-1
cdr3_nt: TGCAGTGCTAGAGAAGGGGGGTTCAACACTGAAGCTTTCTTT
cdr3_aa: CSAREGGFNTEAFF

clone_size: few
d_call: NA
v_call: TRBV6-5
j_call: TRBJ2-5
cdr3_nt: TGTGCCAGCAGTTACTCGGGGGCGGGGGAAGTCCAAGAGACCCAGTACTTC
cdr3_aa: CASSYSGAGEVQETQYF

clone_size: NA
d_call: NA
v_call: TRBV4-3
j_call: TRBJ1-1
cdr3_nt: TGCGCCAGCAGCCAAGATATAGGGGGTTGGACTGAAGCTTTCTTT
cdr3_aa: CASSQDIGGWTEAFF

clone_size: NA
d_call: NA
v_call: TRBV7-8
j_call: TRBJ2-3
cdr3_nt: TGTGCCAGCAGCTTTAGCCGGGGTACAGATACGCAGTATTTT
cdr3_aa: CASSFSRGTDTQYF

clone_size: NA
d_call: TRBD1
v_call: TRBV10-3
j_call: TRBJ2-1
cdr3_nt: TGTGCCACGATCCGGGACAGCGTCCATGAGCAGTTCTTC
cdr3_aa: CATIRDSVHEQFF

clone_size: few
d_call: NA
v_call: TRBV2
j_call: TRBJ2-1
cdr3_nt: TGTGCCAGCAGTGAAGAGGGGGGGCCGATTGAGCAGTTCTTC
cdr3_aa: CASSEEGGPIEQFF

clone_size: many
d_call: NA
v_call: TRBV7-9
j_call: TRBJ2-1
cdr3_nt: TGTGCCAGCAGCCACATGTCCGGGCAGGCCTACAATGAGCAGTTCTTC
cdr3_aa: CASSHMSGQAYNEQFF

clone_size: few
d_call: NA
v_call: TRBV10-3
j_call: TRBJ2-7
cdr3_nt: TGTGCCATCAGGACAGGTCAGAACGAGCAGTACTTC
cdr3_aa: CAIRTGQNEQYF

clone_size: NA
d_call: NA
v_call: TRBV4-3
j_call: TRBJ1-2
cdr3_nt: TGCGCCAGCAGCCCGACCCGGGACAACGTCCTCTATGGCTACACCTTC
cdr3_aa: CASSPTRDNVLYGYTF

clone_size: many
d_call: TRBD2
v_call: TRBV7-2
j_call: TRBJ2-3
cdr3_nt: TGTGCCAGCAGCTTAGGCGGGGGTCGTTCAGATACGCAGTATTTT
cdr3_aa: CASSLGGGRSDTQYF

clone_size: few
d_call: NA
v_call: TRBV6-2/TRBV6-3
j_call: TRBJ2-3
cdr3_nt: TGTGCCAGCAGCCGTGGGGGCTACACAGATACGCAGTATTTT
cdr3_aa: CASSRGGYTDTQYF

clone_size: NA
d_call: NA
v_call: TRBV10-3
j_call: TRBJ2-1
cdr3_nt: TGTGCCACCAGCAAGCTCCTTGGCTCCTACAATGAGCAGTTCTTC
cdr3_aa: CATSKLLGSYNEQFF

clone_size: few
d_call: NA
v_call: TRBV7-9
j_call: TRBJ1-6
cdr3_nt: TGTGCCAGCAGCTTGGCGGGGCCTCGGTCACCCCTCCACTTT
cdr3_aa: CASSLAGPRSPLHF

clone_size: many
d_call: NA
v_call: TRBV27
j_call: TRBJ1-2
cdr3_nt: TGTGCCAGCAGTTTTGTATCAGGATATGGCTACACCTTC
cdr3_aa: CASSFVSGYGYTF